The present T cell receptor beta chain was sequenced within a study of blood T cells in healthy people across ages. The wider study: Researchers report that template switching captured about one barcoded beta molecule per two T cells.

The use of a sample-barcoded 5' primer and a J-beta primer mix characterized a second PCR of roughly 7 to 11 cycles. Researchers report that a template-switch adaptor with 12 random nucleotides tagged each cDNA molecule. Any given sample supplied a minimum of 3 million CDR3-containing paired-end reads. Each CDR3 protein is one row after TCRdb ran MiXCR on the 5' RACE reads. The table shows hundreds of thousands of distinct CDR3 sequences, with under 45% occurring only once. The sample holds a few counts of this clonotype. Germline CDR1 and CDR2: DFQATT and SNEGSKA (reference sequence). The CDR3 length is 16 residues. The V and J ends lost 7 bases and 4 bases respectively, with 23 bases between them.

V is TRBV20-1 and J is TRBJ2-1; TRBD1 might be the D (5 bases). The sample was blood. The receptor's source is a man in his fifties or sixties in good health. The CDR3 region has the DNA TGCAGTGTTGAGACCCCCCCGGACATCTCTTACAATGAGCAGTTCTTC. The encoded protein is CSVETPPDISYNEQFF.